This T cell receptor beta chain was recovered during a study of blood T cells in healthy people across ages. The amount of total RNA extracted per sample was at least 5.5 micrograms. With 2 bases clipped from V and 4 bases from J, the junction kept 5 bases outside the gene matches. Germline CDR1 is SGHTA and CDR2 is FQGNSA. The CDR3 is 15 residues long. Primed by a sample-barcoded 5' primer and a J-beta primer mix, a second PCR proceeded for about 6 to 11 cycles. Each sample provided no less than 3 million CDR3-containing paired-end reads. TCRdb fed the 5' RACE reads into MiXCR, producing one record per CDR3 protein. The sample records about 670,000 distinct CDR3 sequences, over 40% being singletons.

The sequence was collected from a woman at least 80 years old in good health. Sequenced: blood. The chain carries TRBV7-2 and TRBJ2-3; 8 nucleotides match TRBD2. The CDR3 sequence is CASSLSGSGADTQYF. In nucleotides, the CDR3 is TGTGCCAGCAGCTTAAGCGGGAGTGGCGCAGATACGCAGTATTTT.